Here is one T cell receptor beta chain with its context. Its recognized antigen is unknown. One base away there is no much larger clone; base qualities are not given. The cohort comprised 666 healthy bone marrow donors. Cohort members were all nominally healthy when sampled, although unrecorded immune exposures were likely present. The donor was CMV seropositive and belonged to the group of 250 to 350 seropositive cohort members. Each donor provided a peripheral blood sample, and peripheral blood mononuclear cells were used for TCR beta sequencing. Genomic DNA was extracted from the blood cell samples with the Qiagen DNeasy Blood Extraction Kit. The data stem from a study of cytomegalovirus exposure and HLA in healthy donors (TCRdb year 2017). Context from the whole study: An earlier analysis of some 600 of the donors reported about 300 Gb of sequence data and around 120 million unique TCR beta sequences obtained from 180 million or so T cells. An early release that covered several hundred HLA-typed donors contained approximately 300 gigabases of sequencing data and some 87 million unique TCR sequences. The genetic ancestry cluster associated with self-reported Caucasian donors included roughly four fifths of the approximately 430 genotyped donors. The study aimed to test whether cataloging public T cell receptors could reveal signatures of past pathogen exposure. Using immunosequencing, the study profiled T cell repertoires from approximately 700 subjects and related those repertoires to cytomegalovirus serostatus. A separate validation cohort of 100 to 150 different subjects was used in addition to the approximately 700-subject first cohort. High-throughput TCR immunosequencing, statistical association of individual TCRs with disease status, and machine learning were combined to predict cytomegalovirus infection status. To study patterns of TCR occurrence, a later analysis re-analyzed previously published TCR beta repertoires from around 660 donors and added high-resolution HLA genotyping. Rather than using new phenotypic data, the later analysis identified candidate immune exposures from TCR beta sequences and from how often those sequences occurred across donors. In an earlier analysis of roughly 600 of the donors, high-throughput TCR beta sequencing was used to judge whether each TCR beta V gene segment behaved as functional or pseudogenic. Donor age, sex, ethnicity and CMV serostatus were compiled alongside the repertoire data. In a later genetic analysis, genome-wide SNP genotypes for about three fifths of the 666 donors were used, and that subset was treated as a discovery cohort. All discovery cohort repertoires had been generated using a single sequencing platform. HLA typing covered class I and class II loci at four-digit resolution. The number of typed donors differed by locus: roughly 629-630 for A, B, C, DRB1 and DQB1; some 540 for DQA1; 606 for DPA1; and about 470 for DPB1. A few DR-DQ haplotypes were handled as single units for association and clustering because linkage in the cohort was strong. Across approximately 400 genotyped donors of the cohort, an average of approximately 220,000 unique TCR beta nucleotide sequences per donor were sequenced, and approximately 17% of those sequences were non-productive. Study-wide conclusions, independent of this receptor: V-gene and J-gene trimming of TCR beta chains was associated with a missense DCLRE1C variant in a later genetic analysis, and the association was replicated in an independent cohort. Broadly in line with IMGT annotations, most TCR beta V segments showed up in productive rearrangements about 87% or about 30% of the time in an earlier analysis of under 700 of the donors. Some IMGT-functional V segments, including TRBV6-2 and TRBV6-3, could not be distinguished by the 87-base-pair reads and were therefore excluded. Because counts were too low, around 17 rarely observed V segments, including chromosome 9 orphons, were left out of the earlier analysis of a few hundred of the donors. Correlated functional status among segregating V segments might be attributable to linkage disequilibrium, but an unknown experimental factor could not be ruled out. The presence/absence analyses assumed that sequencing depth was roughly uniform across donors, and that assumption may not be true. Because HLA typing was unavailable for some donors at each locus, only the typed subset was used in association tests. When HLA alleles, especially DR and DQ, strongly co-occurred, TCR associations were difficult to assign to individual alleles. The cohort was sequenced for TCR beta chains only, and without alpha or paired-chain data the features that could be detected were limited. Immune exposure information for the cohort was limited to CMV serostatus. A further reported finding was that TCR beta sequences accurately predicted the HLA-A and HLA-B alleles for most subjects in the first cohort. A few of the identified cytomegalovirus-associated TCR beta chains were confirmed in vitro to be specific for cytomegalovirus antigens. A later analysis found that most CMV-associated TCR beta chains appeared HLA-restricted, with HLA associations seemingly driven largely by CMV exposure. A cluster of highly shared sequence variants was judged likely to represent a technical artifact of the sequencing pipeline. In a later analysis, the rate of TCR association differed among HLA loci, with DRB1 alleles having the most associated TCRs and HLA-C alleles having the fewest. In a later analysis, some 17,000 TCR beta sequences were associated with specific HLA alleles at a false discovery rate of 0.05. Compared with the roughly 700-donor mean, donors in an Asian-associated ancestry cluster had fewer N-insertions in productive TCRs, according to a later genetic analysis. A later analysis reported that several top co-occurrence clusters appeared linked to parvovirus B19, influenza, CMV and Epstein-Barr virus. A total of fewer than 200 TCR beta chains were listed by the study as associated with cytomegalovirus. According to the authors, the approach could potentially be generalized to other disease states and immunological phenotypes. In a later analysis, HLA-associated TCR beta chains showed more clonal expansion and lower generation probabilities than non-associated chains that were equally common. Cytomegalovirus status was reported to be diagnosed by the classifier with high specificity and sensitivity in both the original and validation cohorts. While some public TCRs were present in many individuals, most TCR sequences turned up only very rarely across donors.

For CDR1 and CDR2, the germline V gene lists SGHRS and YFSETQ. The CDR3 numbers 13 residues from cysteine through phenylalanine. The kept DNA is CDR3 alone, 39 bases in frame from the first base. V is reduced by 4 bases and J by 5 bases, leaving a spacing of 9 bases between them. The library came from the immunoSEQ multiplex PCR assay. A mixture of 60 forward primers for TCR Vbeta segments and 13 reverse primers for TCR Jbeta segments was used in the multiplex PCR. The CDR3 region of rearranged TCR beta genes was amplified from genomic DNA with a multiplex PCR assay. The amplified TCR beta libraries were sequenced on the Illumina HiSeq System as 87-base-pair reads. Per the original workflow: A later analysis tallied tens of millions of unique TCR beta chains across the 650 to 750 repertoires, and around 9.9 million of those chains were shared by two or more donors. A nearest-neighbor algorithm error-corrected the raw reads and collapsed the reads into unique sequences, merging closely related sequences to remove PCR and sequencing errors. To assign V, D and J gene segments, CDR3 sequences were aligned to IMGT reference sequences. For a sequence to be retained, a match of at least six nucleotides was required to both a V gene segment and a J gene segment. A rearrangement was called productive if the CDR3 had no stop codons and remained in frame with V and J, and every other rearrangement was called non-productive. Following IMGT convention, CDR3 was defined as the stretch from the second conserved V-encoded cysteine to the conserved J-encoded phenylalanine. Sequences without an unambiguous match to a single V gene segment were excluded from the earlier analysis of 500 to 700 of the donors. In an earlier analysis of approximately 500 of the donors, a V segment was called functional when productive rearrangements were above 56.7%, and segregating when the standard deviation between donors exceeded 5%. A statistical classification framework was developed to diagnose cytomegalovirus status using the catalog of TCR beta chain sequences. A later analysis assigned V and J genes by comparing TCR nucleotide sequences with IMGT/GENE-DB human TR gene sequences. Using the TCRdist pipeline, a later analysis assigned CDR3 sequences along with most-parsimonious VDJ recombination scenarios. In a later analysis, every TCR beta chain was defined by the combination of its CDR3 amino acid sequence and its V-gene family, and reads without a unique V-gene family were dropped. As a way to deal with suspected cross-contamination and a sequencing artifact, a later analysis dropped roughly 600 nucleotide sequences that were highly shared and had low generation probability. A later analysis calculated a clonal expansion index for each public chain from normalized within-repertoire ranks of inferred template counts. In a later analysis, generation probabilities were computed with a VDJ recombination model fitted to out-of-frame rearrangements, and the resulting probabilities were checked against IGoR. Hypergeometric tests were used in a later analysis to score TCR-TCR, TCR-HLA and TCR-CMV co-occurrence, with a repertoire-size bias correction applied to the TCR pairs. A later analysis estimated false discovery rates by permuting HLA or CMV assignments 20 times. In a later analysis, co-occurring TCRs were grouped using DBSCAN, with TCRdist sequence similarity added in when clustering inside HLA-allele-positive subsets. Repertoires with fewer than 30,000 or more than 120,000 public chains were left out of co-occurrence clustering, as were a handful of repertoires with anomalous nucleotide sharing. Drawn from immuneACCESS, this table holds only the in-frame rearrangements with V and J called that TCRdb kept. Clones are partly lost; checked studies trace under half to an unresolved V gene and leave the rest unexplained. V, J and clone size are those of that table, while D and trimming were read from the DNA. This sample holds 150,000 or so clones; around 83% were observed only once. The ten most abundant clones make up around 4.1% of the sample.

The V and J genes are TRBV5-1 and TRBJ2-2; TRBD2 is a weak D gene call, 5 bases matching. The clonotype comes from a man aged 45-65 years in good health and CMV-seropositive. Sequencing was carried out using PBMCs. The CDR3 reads CASSKDSTGELFF. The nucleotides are TGCGCCAGCAGCAAGGACTCGACCGGGGAGCTGTTTTTT.